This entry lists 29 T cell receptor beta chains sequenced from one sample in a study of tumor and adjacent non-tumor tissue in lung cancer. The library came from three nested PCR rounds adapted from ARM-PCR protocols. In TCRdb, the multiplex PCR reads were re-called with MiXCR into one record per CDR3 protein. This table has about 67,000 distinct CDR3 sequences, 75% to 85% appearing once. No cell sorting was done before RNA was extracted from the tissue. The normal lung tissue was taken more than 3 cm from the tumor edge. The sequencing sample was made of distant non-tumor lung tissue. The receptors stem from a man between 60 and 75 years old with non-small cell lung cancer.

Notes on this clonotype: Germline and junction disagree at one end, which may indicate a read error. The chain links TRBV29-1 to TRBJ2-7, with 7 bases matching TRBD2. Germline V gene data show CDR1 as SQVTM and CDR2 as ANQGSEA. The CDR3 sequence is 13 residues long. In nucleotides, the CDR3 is TGTAACGTTGTTCTAGCGGTAAAGTACGAGCAGTACTTC. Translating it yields CNVVLAVKYEQYF.

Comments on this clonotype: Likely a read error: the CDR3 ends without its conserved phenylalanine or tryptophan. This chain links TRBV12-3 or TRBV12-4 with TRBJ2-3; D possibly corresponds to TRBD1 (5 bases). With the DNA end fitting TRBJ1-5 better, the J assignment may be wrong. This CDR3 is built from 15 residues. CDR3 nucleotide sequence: TGTGCCAGCAGTTTTTGGGTCCCAAGCACAGGTACGCAGCATATT. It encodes CASSFWVPSTGTQHI.

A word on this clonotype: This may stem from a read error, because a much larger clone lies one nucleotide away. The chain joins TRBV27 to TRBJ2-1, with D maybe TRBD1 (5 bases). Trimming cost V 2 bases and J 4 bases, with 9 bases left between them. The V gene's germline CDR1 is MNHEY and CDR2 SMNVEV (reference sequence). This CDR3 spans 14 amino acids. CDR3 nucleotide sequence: TGTGCCAGCAGTTTAAGGGGCCCGTACAATGAGCAGTTCTTC. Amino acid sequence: CASSLRGPYNEQFF.

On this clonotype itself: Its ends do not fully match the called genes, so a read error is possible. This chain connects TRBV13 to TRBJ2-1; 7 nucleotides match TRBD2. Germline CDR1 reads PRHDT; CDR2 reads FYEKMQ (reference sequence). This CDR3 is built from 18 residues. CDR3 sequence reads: CASSPGLPDRSSYDELLF. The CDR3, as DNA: TGTGCCAGCAGCCCGGGACTACCCGACCGCAGCTCCTACGATGAGCTGCTCTTC.

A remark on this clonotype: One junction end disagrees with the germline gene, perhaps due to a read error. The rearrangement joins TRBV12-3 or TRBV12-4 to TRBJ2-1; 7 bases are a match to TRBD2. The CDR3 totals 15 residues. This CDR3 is CASSFPQRDHNVQFF. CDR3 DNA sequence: TGTGCCAGTAGTTTCCCTCAGCGGGATCATAATGTGCAGTTCTTC.

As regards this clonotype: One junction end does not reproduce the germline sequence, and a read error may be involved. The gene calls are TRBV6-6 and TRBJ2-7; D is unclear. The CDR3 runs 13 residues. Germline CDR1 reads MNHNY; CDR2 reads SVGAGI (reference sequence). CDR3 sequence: CVSSYWGTYKQYF. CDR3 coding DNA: TGTGTCAGCAGTTACTGGGGAACCTACAAGCAGTACTTC.

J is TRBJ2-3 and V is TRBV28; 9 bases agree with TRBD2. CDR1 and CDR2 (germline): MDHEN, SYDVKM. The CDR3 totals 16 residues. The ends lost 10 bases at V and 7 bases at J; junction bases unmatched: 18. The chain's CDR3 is CANSPIAGVRANTQYF. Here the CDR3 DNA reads TGTGCCAATAGTCCAATAGCGGGAGTGAGGGCAAATACGCAGTATTTT.

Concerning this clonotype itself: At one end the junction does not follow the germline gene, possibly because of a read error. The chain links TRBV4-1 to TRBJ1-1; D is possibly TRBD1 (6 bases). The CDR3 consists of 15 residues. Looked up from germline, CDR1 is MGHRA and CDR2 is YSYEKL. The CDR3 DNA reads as TGCGCCAGCAGCCAAGGGCTGACCCGGGACACTGAAACTTTCTTT. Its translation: CASSQGLTRDTETFF.

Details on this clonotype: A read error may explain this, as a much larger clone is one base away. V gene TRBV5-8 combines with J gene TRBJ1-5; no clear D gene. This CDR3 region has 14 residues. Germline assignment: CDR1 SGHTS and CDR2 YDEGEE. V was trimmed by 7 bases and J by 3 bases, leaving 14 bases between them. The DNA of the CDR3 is TGTGCCAGCGGCGACATTCTTCCCAATCAGCCCCAGCATTTT. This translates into CASGDILPNQPQHF. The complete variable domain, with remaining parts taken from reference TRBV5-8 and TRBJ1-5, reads EAGVTQSPTHLIKTRGQQATLRCSPISGHTSVYWYQQALGLGLQFLLWYDEGEERNRGNFPPRFSGRQFPNYSSELNVNALELEDSALYLCASGDILPNQPQHFGDGTRLSIL.

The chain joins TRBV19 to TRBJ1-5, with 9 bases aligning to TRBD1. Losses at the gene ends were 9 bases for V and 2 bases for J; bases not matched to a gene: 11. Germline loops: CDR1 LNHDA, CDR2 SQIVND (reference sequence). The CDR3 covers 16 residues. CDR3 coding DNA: TGTGCCAGCTCCCGGGACAGGGAAGACCGCAATCAGCCCCAGCATTTT. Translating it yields CASSRDREDRNQPQHF.

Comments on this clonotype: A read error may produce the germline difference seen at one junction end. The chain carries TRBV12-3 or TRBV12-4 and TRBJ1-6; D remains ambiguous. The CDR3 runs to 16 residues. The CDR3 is CASSLSGGYYDSPLQF. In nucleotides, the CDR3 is TGTGCCAGCAGTTTATCAGGAGGTTACTATGATTCACCCCTCCAATTT.

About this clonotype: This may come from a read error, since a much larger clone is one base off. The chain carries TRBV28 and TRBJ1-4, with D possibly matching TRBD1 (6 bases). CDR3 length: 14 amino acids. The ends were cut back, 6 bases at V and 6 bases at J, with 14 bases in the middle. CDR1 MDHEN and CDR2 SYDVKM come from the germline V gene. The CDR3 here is CASRKGGWDEKLFF. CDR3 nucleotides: TGTGCCAGCAGAAAGGGGGGATGGGATGAAAAACTGTTTTTT.

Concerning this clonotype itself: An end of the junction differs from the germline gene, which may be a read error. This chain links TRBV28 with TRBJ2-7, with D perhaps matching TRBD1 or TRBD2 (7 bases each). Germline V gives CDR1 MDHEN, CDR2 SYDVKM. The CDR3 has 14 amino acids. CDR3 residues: CTSSPGQLGGEQYF. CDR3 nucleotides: TGTACCAGCAGTCCGGGACAGCTGGGGGGGGAGCAGTACTTC.

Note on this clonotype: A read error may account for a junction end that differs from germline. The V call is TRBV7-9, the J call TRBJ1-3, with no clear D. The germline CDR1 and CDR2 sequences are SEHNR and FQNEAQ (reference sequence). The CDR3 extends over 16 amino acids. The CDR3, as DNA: TGCGCCAGCAGCTTAGTACCTGTCGGCTCTGGAAACATCATATATTTT. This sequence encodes CASSLVPVGSGNIIYF.

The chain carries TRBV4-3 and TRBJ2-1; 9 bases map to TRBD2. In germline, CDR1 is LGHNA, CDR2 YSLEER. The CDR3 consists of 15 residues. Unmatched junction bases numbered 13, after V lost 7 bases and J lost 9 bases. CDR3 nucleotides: TGCGCCAGCAACCACCCGGGACTAGCATTAGGTGAGCAGTTCTTC. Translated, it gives CASNHPGLALGEQFF.

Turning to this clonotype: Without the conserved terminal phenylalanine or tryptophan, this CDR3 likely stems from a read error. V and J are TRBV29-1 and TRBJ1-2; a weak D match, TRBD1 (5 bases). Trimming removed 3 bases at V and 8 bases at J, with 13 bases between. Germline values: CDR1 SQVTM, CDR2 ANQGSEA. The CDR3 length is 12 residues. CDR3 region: CSVEGDRQGYTS. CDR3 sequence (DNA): TGCAGCGTTGAGGGTGACAGACAGGGCTACACCTCC.

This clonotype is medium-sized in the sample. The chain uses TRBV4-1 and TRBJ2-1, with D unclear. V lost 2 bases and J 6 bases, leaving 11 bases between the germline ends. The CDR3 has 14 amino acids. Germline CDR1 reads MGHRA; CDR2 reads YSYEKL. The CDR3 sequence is CASSQSWTFNEQFF. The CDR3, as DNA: TGCGCCAGCAGCCAATCCTGGACGTTCAATGAGCAGTTCTTC.

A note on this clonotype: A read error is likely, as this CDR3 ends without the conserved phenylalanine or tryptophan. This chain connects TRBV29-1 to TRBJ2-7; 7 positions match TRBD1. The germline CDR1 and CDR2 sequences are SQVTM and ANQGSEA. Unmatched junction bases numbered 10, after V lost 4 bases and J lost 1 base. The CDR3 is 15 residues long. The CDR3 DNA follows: TGCAGCGTTGTTGGCAAGGGGGCAGAATCCTACGAGCAGTACTTA. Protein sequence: CSVVGKGAESYEQYL.

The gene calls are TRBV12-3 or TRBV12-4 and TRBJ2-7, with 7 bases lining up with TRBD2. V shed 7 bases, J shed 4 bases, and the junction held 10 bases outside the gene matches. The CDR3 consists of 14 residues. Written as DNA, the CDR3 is TGTGCCAGCAATCCGACTAGCTGGAGTTACGAGCAGTACTTC. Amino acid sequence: CASNPTSWSYEQYF.

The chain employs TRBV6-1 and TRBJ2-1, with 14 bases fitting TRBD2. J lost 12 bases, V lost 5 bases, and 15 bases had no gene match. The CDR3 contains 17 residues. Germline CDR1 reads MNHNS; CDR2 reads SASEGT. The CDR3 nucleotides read TGTGCCAGCAGTTACACCGGGACTAGCGGGAGAGGTCAAGCGCAGTTCTTC. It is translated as CASSYTGTSGRGQAQFF.

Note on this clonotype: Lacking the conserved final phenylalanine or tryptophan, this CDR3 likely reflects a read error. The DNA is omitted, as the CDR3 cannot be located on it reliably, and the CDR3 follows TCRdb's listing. This CDR3 reads CSVARGGEQETQYS. The chain employs TRBV29-1 and TRBJ2-5; the table's D call of TRBD2 was not tested on the DNA. Germline lookup yields CDR1 SQVTM and CDR2 ANQGSEA. The CDR3 spans 14 amino acids, including both terminal residues.

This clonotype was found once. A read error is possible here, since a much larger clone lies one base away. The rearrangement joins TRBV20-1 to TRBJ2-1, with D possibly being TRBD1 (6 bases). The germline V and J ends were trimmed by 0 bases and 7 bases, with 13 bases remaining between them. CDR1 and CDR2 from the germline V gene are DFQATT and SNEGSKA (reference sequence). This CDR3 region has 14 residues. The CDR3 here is CSARDVAGVNEQFF. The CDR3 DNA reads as TGCAGTGCTAGAGATGTGGCAGGGGTGAATGAGCAGTTCTTC.

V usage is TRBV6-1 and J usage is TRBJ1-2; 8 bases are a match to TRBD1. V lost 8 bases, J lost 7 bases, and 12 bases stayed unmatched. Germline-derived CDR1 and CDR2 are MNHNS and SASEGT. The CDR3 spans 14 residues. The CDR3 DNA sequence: TGTGCCAGCGGAGCCAACGACGGACAGGGTGGCTACACCTTC. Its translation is CASGANDGQGGYTF.

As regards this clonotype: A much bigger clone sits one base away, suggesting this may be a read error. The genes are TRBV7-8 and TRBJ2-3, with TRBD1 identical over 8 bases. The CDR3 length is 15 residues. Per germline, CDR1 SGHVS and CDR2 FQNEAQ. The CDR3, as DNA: TGTGCCAGCAGCTCGGGACAGGCGATCACAAATACGCAGTATTTT. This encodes CASSSGQAITNTQYF.

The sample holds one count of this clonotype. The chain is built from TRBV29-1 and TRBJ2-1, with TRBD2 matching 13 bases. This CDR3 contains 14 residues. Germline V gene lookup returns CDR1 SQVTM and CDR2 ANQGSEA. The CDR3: CIVAGTSGTYEQFF. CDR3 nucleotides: TGCATCGTAGCCGGGACTAGCGGGACCTATGAGCAGTTCTTC.

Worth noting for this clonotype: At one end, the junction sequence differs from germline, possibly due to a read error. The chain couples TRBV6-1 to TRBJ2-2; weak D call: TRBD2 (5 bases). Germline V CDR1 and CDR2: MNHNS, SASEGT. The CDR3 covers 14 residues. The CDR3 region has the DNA TGTGCCAACAGTGAAGTAACTAGAGCCGGGGAGTTGTTTTTT. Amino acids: CANSEVTRAGELFF.

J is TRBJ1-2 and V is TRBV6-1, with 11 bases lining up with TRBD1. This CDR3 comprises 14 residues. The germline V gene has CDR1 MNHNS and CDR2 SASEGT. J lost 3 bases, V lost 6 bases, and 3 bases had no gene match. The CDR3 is CASRRTGGDYGYTF. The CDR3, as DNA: TGTGCCAGCAGACGGACAGGGGGCGACTATGGCTACACCTTC.

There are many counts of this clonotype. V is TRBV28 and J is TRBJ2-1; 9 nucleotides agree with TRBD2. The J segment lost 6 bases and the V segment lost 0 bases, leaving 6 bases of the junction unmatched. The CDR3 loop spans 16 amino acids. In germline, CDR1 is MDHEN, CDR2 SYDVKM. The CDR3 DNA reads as TGTGCCAGCAGTTTATGGGGGACTAGCAAATTCAATGAGCAGTTCTTC. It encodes CASSLWGTSKFNEQFF.

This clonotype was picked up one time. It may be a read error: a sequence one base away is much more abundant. DNA of the CDR3: TGTGCCAGCAGCCCGCTTTCCGGGATGCTTGAGGACCACGGAGAGACCCAGTACTTC. Encoded protein: CASSPLSGMLEDHGETQYF. The gene calls are TRBV7-4 and TRBJ2-5; possibly TRBD2 for D (5 bases). V was clipped by 5 bases and J by 4 bases, with 29 bases between them. The germline V gene encodes CDR1 SGHVT and CDR2 SQSDAQ. There are 19 residues in the CDR3.